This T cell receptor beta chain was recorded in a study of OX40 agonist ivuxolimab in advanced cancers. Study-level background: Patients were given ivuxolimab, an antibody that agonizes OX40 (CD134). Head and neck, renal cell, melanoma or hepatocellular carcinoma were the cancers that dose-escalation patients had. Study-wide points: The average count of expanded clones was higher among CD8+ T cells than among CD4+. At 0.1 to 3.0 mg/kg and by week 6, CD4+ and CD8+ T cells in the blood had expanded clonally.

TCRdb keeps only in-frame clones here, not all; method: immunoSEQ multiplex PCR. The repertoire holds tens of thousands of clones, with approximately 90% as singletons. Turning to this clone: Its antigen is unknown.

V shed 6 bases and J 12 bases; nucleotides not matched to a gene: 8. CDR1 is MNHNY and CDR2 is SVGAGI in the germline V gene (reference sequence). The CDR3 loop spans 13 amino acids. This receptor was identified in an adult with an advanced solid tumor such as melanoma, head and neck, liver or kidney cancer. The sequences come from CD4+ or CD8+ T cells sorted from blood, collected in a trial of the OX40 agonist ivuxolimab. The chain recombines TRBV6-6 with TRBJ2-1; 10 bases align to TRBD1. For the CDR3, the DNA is TGTGCCAGCAGCCGACAGGGGGCAGAAGGGCAGTTCTTC. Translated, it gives CASSRQGAEGQFF.